The clone carrying this TCR beta chain was observed many times. What it recognizes is unknown. The PBMCs had their origin in about 9.7 ml of fresh peripheral blood. The length of the CDR3 is 13 residues. Looked up from germline, CDR1 is MNHNS and CDR2 is SASEGT. V lost 7 bases to trimming and J lost 3 bases, with 12 bases between them. The sample originates from a study of T cells in Graves' hyperthyroidism and ophthalmopathy. Notes on the study in general: Ophthalmopathy was model-predicted a median about 6.7 months pre-onset.

Amplified regions were TCR beta CDR3 sequences from RNA transcripts. TCR CDR3 underwent first-round RT-PCR with the HTBI primer set. A single record per CDR3 protein comes from TCRdb applying MiXCR to the multiplex PCR reads. The table records about 520,000 distinct CDR3 sequences, 24% of them present only once. V is TRBV6-1 and J is TRBJ1-2; TRBD1 might be the D (6 bases). The TCR originated in a woman younger than 45 with Graves' ophthalmopathy. The specimen sequenced was blood. CDR3 residues: CASKQGPDYGYTF. Here the CDR3 DNA reads TGTGCCAGCAAACAGGGTCCCGACTATGGCTACACCTTC.